The 10 T cell receptor beta chains reported below all come from one sample, sequenced in a study of blood T cell repertoires in COVID-19. This table comes from immunoSEQ multiplex PCR, and its TCRdb copy is limited to in-frame clones, with some not included. Among about 130,000 clones listed, 70% to 85% were seen once. What was sequenced was peripheral blood. These receptors were collected from a man in his sixties who had recovered from COVID-19.

This clone was seen only once. The chain links TRBV9 to TRBJ1-2; no reliable D call. Trimming removed 6 bases from V and 7 bases from J, with 16 bases in between. The germline V gene has CDR1 SGDLS and CDR2 YYNGEE. The CDR3 consists of 13 residues. CDR3 loop: CASTQGGRVGYTF. DNA for the CDR3: TGTGCCAGCACCCAAGGCGGGAGGGTTGGCTACACCTTC.

The genes are TRBV19 and TRBJ1-5, with 9 bases identical to TRBD1. Germline assignment: CDR1 LNHDA and CDR2 SQIVND (reference sequence). The CDR3 runs 14 residues. The trim removed 2 bases at V and 7 bases at J, leaving 3 bases unmatched. The CDR3 protein is CASSITGGEQPQHF. The DNA of the CDR3 is TGTGCCAGTAGTATAACAGGGGGCGAGCAGCCCCAGCATTTT.

This chain connects TRBV27 to TRBJ1-4; tentatively, D is TRBD1 (5 bases). Germline CDR1 is MNHEY and CDR2 is SMNVEV (reference sequence). This CDR3 has 18 residues. V dropped 2 bases and J dropped 0 bases, with 16 bases sitting between them. The CDR3 bases are TGTGCCAGCAGTTTAGCTCGCCGGGGGATATCAACTAATGAAAAACTGTTTTTT. This sequence encodes CASSLARRGISTNEKLFF.

This clone was recorded once. The chain combines TRBV6-5 with TRBJ1-2, with 8 bases matching TRBD1. The J segment lost 6 bases and the V segment lost 2 bases, leaving 5 bases of the junction unmatched. This CDR3 has 14 residues. The germline V gene has CDR1 MNHEY and CDR2 SVGAGI. The CDR3 here is CASSYATGEDGYTF. The CDR3 nucleotides are TGTGCCAGCAGTTACGCGACAGGGGAAGATGGCTACACCTTC.

The chain employs TRBV5-1 and TRBJ2-3; maybe TRBD1 (6 bases). Trimming shortened V by 0 bases and J by 0 bases, and 8 bases separated the two germline ends. This CDR3 spans 15 amino acids. Germline V gives CDR1 SGHRS, CDR2 YFSETQ. The CDR3 reads CASSLGTASTDTQYF. CDR3 nucleotides: TGCGCCAGCAGCTTGGGGACAGCGAGCACAGATACGCAGTATTTT.

This clone has more than one count but fewer than ten. The same CDR3 is also encoded by other DNA sequences in this sample. The chain uses TRBV29-1 and TRBJ2-5, with 9 bases that match TRBD2. Trimming took 5 bases from V and 3 from J; bases not matched to a gene: 4. Germline V gene lookup returns CDR1 SQVTM and CDR2 ANQGSEA. The CDR3 is 13 residues long. CDR3 in DNA: TGCAGCGTTCAGACTAGCGGCGAAGAGACCCAGTACTTC. Translation: CSVQTSGEETQYF.

The chain has TRBV5-4 and TRBJ2-5, with no clear D. The CDR3 covers 13 residues. The germline V and J ends were trimmed by 5 bases and 4 bases, with 12 bases remaining between them. Germline V gives CDR1 SGHNT, CDR2 YYREEE (reference sequence). The CDR3 DNA is TGTGCCAGCAGTCGGCCCCCGGGAGAGACCCAGTACTTC. Protein: CASSRPPGETQYF.

The chain combines TRBV28 with TRBJ1-1; D may be TRBD1 (5 bases). V lost 7 bases and J 4 bases, leaving 13 bases between the germline ends. This CDR3 region has 13 residues. Per germline, CDR1 MDHEN and CDR2 SYDVKM. The CDR3 reads CASNLGGGTEAFF. CDR3 bases: TGTGCCAGCAACCTGGGGGGGGGCACTGAAGCTTTCTTT.

The rearrangement links TRBV6-2 or TRBV6-3 to TRBJ2-7; D possibly corresponds to TRBD2 (6 bases). Trimming cost V 0 bases and J 0 bases, with 12 bases left between them. Germline-derived CDR1 and CDR2 are MNHEY and SVGEGT. The CDR3 sequence is 16 residues long. The CDR3 DNA sequence: TGTGCCAGCAGTTACTCGGGGACTCTTAGCTCCTACGAGCAGTACTTC. Residues: CASSYSGTLSSYEQYF.

This chain joins TRBV14 and TRBJ1-5; D ambiguous. This CDR3 comprises 16 residues. Germline-derived CDR1 and CDR2 are SGHDN and FVKESK. V gave up 4 bases and J gave up 1 base, with 14 bases separating them. The CDR3 spells CASSPRQALSNQPQHF. CDR3 in DNA: TGTGCCAGCAGCCCGAGACAAGCCTTAAGCAATCAGCCCCAGCATTTT.